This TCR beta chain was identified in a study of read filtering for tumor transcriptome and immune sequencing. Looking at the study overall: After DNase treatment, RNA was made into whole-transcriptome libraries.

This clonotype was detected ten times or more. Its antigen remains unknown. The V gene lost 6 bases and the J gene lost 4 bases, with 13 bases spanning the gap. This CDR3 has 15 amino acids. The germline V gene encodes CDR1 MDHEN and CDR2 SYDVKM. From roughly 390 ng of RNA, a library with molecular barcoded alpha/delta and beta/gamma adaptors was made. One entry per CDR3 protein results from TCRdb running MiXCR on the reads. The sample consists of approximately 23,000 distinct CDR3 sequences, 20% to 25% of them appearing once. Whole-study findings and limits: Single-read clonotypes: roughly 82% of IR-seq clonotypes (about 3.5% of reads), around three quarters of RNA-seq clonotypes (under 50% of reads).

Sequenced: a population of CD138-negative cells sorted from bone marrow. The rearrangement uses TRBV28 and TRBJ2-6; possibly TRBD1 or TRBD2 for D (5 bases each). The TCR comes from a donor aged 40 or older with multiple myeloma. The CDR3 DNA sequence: TGTGCCAGCAGCCTCCCAGGGACCGGGGCCAACGTCCTGACTTTC. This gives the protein CASSLPGTGANVLTF.